The sequence of this TCR beta chain was determined in a study of T cells in Graves' hyperthyroidism and ophthalmopathy. Findings and limits, study-wide: Blood also showed most of the thyroid clonotypes that were expanded above 0.001.

Each diagnosis drew on symptoms, thyroxine, TRAb, thyroid ultrasound and orbital computed tomography findings. The investigators amplified TCR beta CDR3 regions from RNA transcripts. During a first-round RT-PCR of the TCR CDR3, the HTBI primer set was used. TCRdb reanalysed the multiplex PCR reads using MiXCR and keeps one entry per CDR3 protein. This sample yields a few hundred thousand distinct CDR3 sequences, of which 46% are seen a single time; about two fifths belongs to the top ten. The CDR3 is 14 residues long. Trimming at V came to 11 bases and at J to 4 bases, leaving 10 bases not matched to a gene. Germline V gene lookup returns CDR1 ENHRY and CDR2 SYGVKD. In the case of this clonotype: The antigen is not known.

The V call is TRBV10-3, the J call TRBJ1-5; 8 positions match TRBD1. This TCR was recovered from an adult woman with Graves' disease, either hyperthyroidism or ophthalmopathy (not recorded which). The specimen was peripheral blood or thyroid tissue (not recorded which). The CDR3 DNA sequence: TGTGCCCATCCTCAGGGGGCTGGAAATCAGCCCCAGCATTTT. This sequence encodes CAHPQGAGNQPQHF.